Following are 17 T cell receptor beta chains from one sample sequenced in a study of prognosis after radiotherapy for stage I lung cancer. Using two-round multiplex PCR, the authors amplified TCR beta CDR3 from genomic DNA. During first-round PCR, primers specific to each TRBV and TRBJ gene were used. One entry per CDR3 protein, called by TCRdb with MiXCR from the multiplex PCR reads. This table has more than 12,000 distinct CDR3 sequences, less than 45% appearing once. The material was PBMCs, obtained before or after stereotactic body radiation therapy (not recorded which). The receptor source for this set is a donor older than 45 with non-small cell lung cancer.

The chain combines TRBV29-1 with TRBJ2-7; a weak D match, TRBD2 (6 bases). Trimming left V 4 bases short and J 7 bases short, with 29 bases between. CDR1 is SQVTM and CDR2 is ANQGSEA in the germline V gene. The CDR3 is 17 residues long. The CDR3 sequence: CSVGYEPLILWGREQYF. In nucleotides, the CDR3 is TGCAGCGTTGGCTACGAACCCTTGATACTGTGGGGGAGGGAGCAGTACTTC.

This clonotype was seen many times. The chain recombines TRBV11-2 with TRBJ2-1; D possibly corresponds to TRBD2 (6 bases). The V gene lost 5 bases and the J gene lost 9 bases, with 26 bases spanning the gap. The CDR3 consists of 17 residues. Germline-derived CDR1 and CDR2 are SGHAT and FQNNGV. CDR3 DNA sequence: TGTGCCAGCAGCCCGCTAGCAGGTGGATGGAGGGAGATTGAGCAGTTCTTC. Its protein product is CASSPLAGGWREIEQFF.

The rearrangement joins TRBV2 to TRBJ2-5, with 11 bases that match TRBD1. Germline CDR1 and CDR2: SNHLY and FYNNEI. This CDR3 is 15 amino acids long. Trimming at V came to 4 bases and at J to 0 bases, leaving 1 base not matched to a gene. CDR3 sequence (DNA): TGTGCCAGCAGTGGGGACAGGGGGGACCAAGAGACCCAGTACTTC. Translating it yields CASSGDRGDQETQYF.

This chain joins TRBV6-5 and TRBJ2-1; TRBD1 matches 8 bases. Looked up from germline, CDR1 is MNHEY and CDR2 is SVGAGI. This CDR3 region has 15 residues. Trimming took 0 bases from V and 10 from J; bases not matched to a gene: 8. CDR3 coding DNA: TGTGCCAGCAGTTACTCGACAGGGGTAACAAAGGAGCAGTTCTTC. Translating it yields CASSYSTGVTKEQFF.

This clonotype was observed a few times. The CDR3 DNA reads as TGTGCCAGCAGGGCAATAAGATATACTAATTCACCCCTCCACTTT. As protein: CASRAIRYTNSPLHF. The chain is built from TRBV6-1 and TRBJ1-6; D call uncertain. The CDR3 has 15 residues. Per germline, CDR1 MNHNS and CDR2 SASEGT. The V end lost 6 bases, the J end lost 6 bases, and 15 bases lay between the germline ends.

Worth noting for this clonotype: A much more abundant neighbour one base away suggests this may be a read error. The rearrangement joins TRBV7-8 to TRBJ2-7; D is perhaps TRBD2 (6 bases). Germline CDR1 SGHVS, CDR2 FQNEAQ. The CDR3 is 14 amino acids. V dropped 5 bases and J dropped 6 bases, with 17 bases sitting between them. The CDR3 region has the DNA TGTGCCAGCAGCCTCCCTCGCGGGGCGGGCGAGCAGTACTTC. This sequence encodes CASSLPRGAGEQYF.

This chain uses TRBV10-3 with TRBJ1-1; D gene ambiguous. Trimming cost V 11 bases and J 4 bases, with 20 bases left between them. The CDR3 totals 14 residues. Germline assignment: CDR1 ENHRY and CDR2 SYGVKD. The CDR3 region has the DNA TGTGCCGCTAGTGAGCGGACTGGAGTCACTGAAGCTTTCTTT. Amino acids: CAASERTGVTEAFF.

This clonotype came up many times. The chain employs TRBV5-8 and TRBJ1-1; D gene unclear. CDR3 length: 12 amino acids. In germline, CDR1 is SGHTS, CDR2 YDEGEE. Trimming took 4 bases from V and 10 from J, leaving 14 bases between them. CDR3 residues: CASSETRVSAFF. DNA of the CDR3: TGTGCCAGCAGCGAGACAAGAGTATCAGCTTTCTTT.

For this clonotype: Its ends do not fully match the called genes, so a read error is possible. V gene TRBV20-1 combines with J gene TRBJ1-2; D might be TRBD1 (5 bases). The CDR3 length is 13 residues. The V gene's germline CDR1 is DFQATT and CDR2 SNEGSKA (reference sequence). In nucleotides, the CDR3 is TGCAGTGCCACGGGGGGGGTGCGACGGAGCTACACATTC. This encodes CSATGGVRRSYTF.

This clonotype was detected many times. The chain has TRBV5-4 and TRBJ2-7, with TRBD1 matching over 10 bases. V dropped 4 bases and J dropped 4; count of bases not matched to a gene: 8. Germline CDR1 SGHNT, CDR2 YYREEE (reference sequence). The CDR3 covers 15 residues. The CDR3 region is CASSAPPGQGYEQYF. DNA for the CDR3: TGTGCCAGCAGCGCCCCCCCGGGACAGGGGTACGAGCAGTACTTC.

This clonotype was seen many times. V is TRBV7-8 and J is TRBJ2-3, with 12 nucleotides matching TRBD2. CDR1 is SGHVS and CDR2 is FQNEAQ in the germline V gene. V lost 0 bases, J lost 4 bases, and 2 bases stayed unmatched. This CDR3 has 16 amino acids. The CDR3 sequence: CASSLARLAGADTQYF. DNA of the CDR3: TGTGCCAGCAGCTTAGCTCGACTAGCGGGGGCAGATACGCAGTATTTT.

This clonotype was recorded many times. The CDR3 DNA follows: TGCAGTGCCCCAAGCGGGATCTTCCCCAGAACAGATACGCAGTATTTT. This gives the protein CSAPSGIFPRTDTQYF. This sequence joins TRBV20-1 and TRBJ2-3, with 7 bases fitting TRBD2. The CDR3 covers 16 residues. The germline V gene encodes CDR1 DFQATT and CDR2 SNEGSKA (reference sequence). The V segment lost 6 bases and the J segment 3 bases; nucleotides outside the gene matches: 15.

This clonotype has a count of ten or more. J is TRBJ1-2 and V is TRBV20-1; possibly TRBD1 for D (5 bases). Germline-derived CDR1 and CDR2 are DFQATT and SNEGSKA (reference sequence). Trimming shortened V by 0 bases and J by 8 bases, and 16 bases separated the two germline ends. The CDR3 totals 14 residues. CDR3 in amino acids: CSARDPLQGRGYTF. DNA for the CDR3: TGCAGTGCTAGAGATCCCTTGCAGGGTCGGGGCTACACCTTC.

In its sample, this clonotype was seen many times. The chain has TRBV5-4 and TRBJ2-7; 9 bases match TRBD1. CDR3 size: 15 residues. Germline-derived CDR1 and CDR2 are SGHNT and YYREEE (reference sequence). The V segment lost 0 bases and the J segment 3 bases; nucleotides outside the gene matches: 4. In DNA form, the CDR3 reads TGTGCCAGCAGCTTGGTCGACAGGGGGGACTACGAGCAGTACTTC. This encodes CASSLVDRGDYEQYF.

This clonotype was found many times. The V gene is TRBV7-2, the J gene TRBJ1-2; D perhaps matches TRBD1 (5 bases). Germline CDR1 SGHTA, CDR2 FQGNSA. Between the trimmed V and J ends, which lost 2 bases and 7 bases, there was a span of 20 bases. This CDR3 has 16 amino acids. The CDR3 nucleotides read TGTGCCAGCAGCTTACTCGGGGGAAGTTCCCCCGGTGGCTACACCTTC. Amino acid sequence: CASSLLGGSSPGGYTF.

This clonotype was counted a single time. CDR3 sequence reads: CASISSEDNEQFF. For the CDR3, the DNA is TGTGCCAGCATCTCCTCTGAGGACAATGAGCAGTTCTTC. This chain links TRBV6-4 with TRBJ2-1, with D uncertain. The V gene lost 7 bases and the J gene lost 5 bases, with 12 bases spanning the gap. CDR3 size: 13 residues. CDR1 and CDR2 (germline): MRHNA, SNTAGT.

Notes on this clonotype: With a much larger clone just one base away, this may be a read error. The chain combines TRBV9 with TRBJ1-1; unclear D gene. From germline, CDR1 is SGDLS and CDR2 YYNGEE. Trimming removed 4 bases at V and 1 base at J, with 14 bases between. The CDR3 is made up of 15 amino acids. The CDR3 DNA sequence: TGTGCCAGCAGCCATCCTAGTCCGGGGAACACTGAAGCTTTCTTT. As protein: CASSHPSPGNTEAFF.